This TCR beta chain stems from a study of OX40 agonist ivuxolimab in advanced cancers. Germline CDR1 and CDR2: GTSNPN and SVGIG (reference sequence). There are 10 residues in the CDR3. Between the trimmed V and J ends, which lost 2 bases and 11 bases, there was a span of 9 bases. A remark on this clone: Its antigen is still unknown.

Clones were read by immunoSEQ multiplex PCR, and TCRdb kept only the in-frame ones, dropping some. The sample consists of about 45,000 clones, approximately 80% of them appearing once. Study results and caveats: No antigen was identified for the clonally expanded peripheral T cells. The average count of expanded clones was higher among CD8+ T cells than among CD4+.

Source: CD4+ or CD8+ T cells sorted from blood, taken in a trial of the OX40 agonist ivuxolimab. The rearrangement links TRBV30 to TRBJ2-5; D not resolved. The TCR comes from an adult with an advanced solid tumor such as melanoma, head and neck, liver or kidney cancer. For the CDR3, the DNA is TGTGCCTGGAGTTTAGGTACTCAGTACTTC. Its protein product is CAWSLGTQYF.